This entry concerns a single T cell receptor (beta chain). Its cognate antigen is unknown. Genomic DNA constituted the template upon which TCR beta VDJ and CDR3 profiling was performed. TCRdb reprocessed the reads via MiXCR and lists one record per CDR3 protein. The sample lists 150,000 to 200,000 distinct CDR3 sequences; around 48% were seen once. This sample was taken from a study of CD8+CD57+ T cells in acquired aplastic anemia. Study details: Sorted CD4+ and CD8+ cells gave a mean 3.2 ug DNA, range about 0.19 to 27.4 ug.

An expansion of CD8+CD57+ cells by flow cytometry had been shown in patients chosen for sequencing. There were no patients without severe acquired aplastic anemia. No therapy was given to patients before blood sampling. This CDR3 has 13 residues. Trimming took off 0 bases at V and 8 bases at J, with 5 bases between the two ends. CDR1 LNHNV and CDR2 YYDKDF come from the germline V gene (reference sequence). Study-wide points: Any difference that existed in CD8+ Simpson's diversity between patients and controls was not significant.

The TCR originated in a human donor with aplastic anemia. The sequencing input was sorted CD4+, CD8+, or CD8+CD57+ T cells (not recorded which) from PBMCs. The chain couples TRBV15 to TRBJ1-6; D gene ambiguous. CDR3 nucleotide sequence: TGTGCCACCAGCAGAGATTACTATTCACCCCTCCACTTT. It encodes CATSRDYYSPLHF.